This TCR beta chain was retrieved from a study of control samples from healthy donors and cancer patients. Germline V gives CDR1 SQVTM, CDR2 ANQGSEA. V gave up 6 bases and J gave up 3 bases; unmatched junction bases: 8. This CDR3 is built from 13 residues. This clone was counted only a few times. The repertoire was sequenced with immunoSEQ multiplex PCR; TCRdb's copy has only in-frame clones and lacks some. The sample carries fewer than 200,000 clones, 90% recorded once. The rearrangement joins TRBV29-1 to TRBJ2-7; 7 nucleotides match TRBD1. The TCR sequence derives from a woman aged 45-60 years in good health. Sequenced material: blood. The CDR3 coding sequence is TGCAGCGTCCCGACAGGGAAGGGCTACGAGCAGTACTTC. It is translated as CSVPTGKGYEQYF.